A single sample gave rise to the 9 T cell receptor beta chains below, sequenced in a study of blood T cell repertoires in COVID-19. The repertoire was sequenced with immunoSEQ multiplex PCR; TCRdb's copy has only in-frame clones and lacks some. The table shows approximately 240,000 clones, with approximately 81% occurring only once. Material for sequencing was peripheral blood. The source of these receptors is a woman aged 55-69 years who had recovered from COVID-19.

This rearrangement joins TRBV6-6 to TRBJ1-2; no firm D call. This CDR3 is 11 amino acids long. Germline V CDR1 and CDR2: MNHNY, SVGAGI (reference sequence). V lost 0 bases to trimming and J lost 9 bases, with 5 bases between them. For the CDR3, the DNA is TGTGCCAGCAGTTACTCTGGCAGCTACACCTTC. This gives the protein CASSYSGSYTF.

The CDR3 sequence is CAISESPLAVNTDTQYF. For the CDR3, the DNA is TGTGCCATCAGTGAGTCCCCTCTAGCGGTCAACACAGATACGCAGTATTTT. This chain joins TRBV10-3 and TRBJ2-3, with TRBD2 matching over 7 bases. Germline V gene lookup returns CDR1 ENHRY and CDR2 SYGVKD. Unmatched junction bases numbered 8, after V lost 0 bases and J lost 2 bases. The CDR3 contains 17 residues.

The CDR3 loop is CASSQEAPSGNTIYF. For the CDR3, the DNA is TGCGCCAGCAGCCAAGAAGCCCCCTCTGGAAACACCATATATTTT. J is TRBJ1-3 and V is TRBV4-1; D ambiguous. The germline V and J ends were trimmed by 0 bases and 0 bases, with 6 bases remaining between them. There are 15 residues in the CDR3. Looked up from germline, CDR1 is MGHRA and CDR2 is YSYEKL.

The V and J genes are TRBV6-5 and TRBJ1-2; D gene ambiguous. This CDR3 spans 14 amino acids. Trimming took off 4 bases at V and 8 bases at J, with 17 bases between the two ends. Germline-derived CDR1 and CDR2 are MNHEY and SVGAGI. The CDR3 sequence is CASSFVGIMGGYTF. The CDR3 nucleotides are TGTGCCAGCAGTTTCGTGGGTATAATGGGCGGCTACACCTTC.

This clone was detected only a few times. This rearrangement joins TRBV7-2 to TRBJ1-1; D is unclear. Looked up from germline, CDR1 is SGHTA and CDR2 is FQGNSA. The CDR3 spans 12 residues. V was trimmed by 5 bases and J by 5 bases, leaving 9 bases between them. The CDR3 is CASSPAGTEAFF. The CDR3 nucleotides read TGTGCCAGCAGCCCGGCGGGGACTGAAGCTTTCTTT.

The genes are TRBV6-5 and TRBJ1-1, with D possibly TRBD1 on 6 matching bases. Deletions cut 4 bases from V and 3 bases from J, with 9 bases between. The CDR3 has 13 residues. Germline V gene lookup returns CDR1 MNHEY and CDR2 SVGAGI. DNA of the CDR3: TGTGCCAGCAGTTTAGGACAGTACACTGAAGCTTTCTTT. As protein: CASSLGQYTEAFF.

The chain carries TRBV7-3 and TRBJ2-5, with D maybe TRBD1 (7 bases). This CDR3 is built from 14 residues. Germline assignment: CDR1 SGHTA and CDR2 FQGTGA. Trimming cost V 2 bases and J 5 bases, with 12 bases left between them. CDR3: CASSLQGGPETQYF. The CDR3 nucleotides are TGTGCCAGCAGCTTACAGGGGGGCCCCGAGACCCAGTACTTC. The whole variable domain, remainder taken from reference TRBV7-3 and TRBJ2-5, is GAGVSQTPSNKVTEKGKYVELRCDPISGHTALYWYRQSLGQGPEFLIYFQGTGAADDSGLPNDRFFAVRPEGSVSTLKIQRTERGDSAVYLCASSLQGGPETQYFGPGTRLLVL.

The chain has TRBV19 and TRBJ2-1, with D maybe TRBD2 (5 bases). The CDR3 is made up of 13 amino acids. Germline CDR1 LNHDA, CDR2 SQIVND (reference sequence). Trimming removed 5 bases at V and 9 bases at J, with 14 bases between. The CDR3 DNA reads as TGTGCCAGTAGTCCCTATGGCGGGCTTGAGCAGTTCTTC. Translated, it gives CASSPYGGLEQFF.

This chain joins TRBV9 and TRBJ1-3; tentative D call: TRBD1 (5 bases). This CDR3 region has 17 residues. Per germline, CDR1 SGDLS and CDR2 YYNGEE. Trimming took off 6 bases at V and 0 bases at J, with 19 bases between the two ends. The CDR3 nucleotides read TGTGCCAGCACCCTCGGCGATAGGGGCCGCTCTGGAAACACCATATATTTT. Translating it yields CASTLGDRGRSGNTIYF.